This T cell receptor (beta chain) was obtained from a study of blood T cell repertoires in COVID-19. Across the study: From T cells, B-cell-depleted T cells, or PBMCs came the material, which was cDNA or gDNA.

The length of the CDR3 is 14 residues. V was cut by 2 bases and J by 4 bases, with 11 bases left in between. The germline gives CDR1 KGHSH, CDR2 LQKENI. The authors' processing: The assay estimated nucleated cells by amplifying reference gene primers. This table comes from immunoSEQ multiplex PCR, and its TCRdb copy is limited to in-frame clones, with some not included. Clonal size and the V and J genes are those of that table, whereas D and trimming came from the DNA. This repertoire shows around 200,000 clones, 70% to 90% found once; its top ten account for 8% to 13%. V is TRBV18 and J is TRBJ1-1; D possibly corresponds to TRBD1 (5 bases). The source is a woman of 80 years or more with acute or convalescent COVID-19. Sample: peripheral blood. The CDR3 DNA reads TGTGCCAGCTCACCAGCAGGGTTATTCACTGAAGCTTTCTTT. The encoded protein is CASSPAGLFTEAFF.